These T cell receptor beta chains were read from a single sample in a study of T cell responses to AZD1222 COVID-19 vaccine. Generated by immunoSEQ multiplex PCR, the TCRdb table keeps only in-frame clones and is missing some. This sample has 120,000 to 150,000 clones, with 88% found just once. Sequenced material: peripheral blood, taken 28 days after the second AZD1222 dose. The receptors were sampled from an adult who received the AZD1222 COVID-19 vaccine. Each CDR3 is given with its conserved first and last residue. D genes are given only for firm matches. Clone size is shown for a subset of rows, as once, few, many or a class of expanded clone.

d_call: .; v_call: TRBV2; j_call: TRBJ1-5; clone_size: .; cdr3_nt: TGTGCCAGCAGTGAAGGCAATCAGCCCCAGCATTTT; cdr3_aa: CASSEGNQPQHF
d_call: .; v_call: TRBV7-3; j_call: TRBJ1-3; clone_size: .; cdr3_nt: TGTGCCAGCAGCTTGGGGGAAACCGTTGGAAACACCATATATTTT; cdr3_aa: CASSLGETVGNTIYF
d_call: .; v_call: TRBV25-1; j_call: TRBJ1-6; clone_size: once; cdr3_nt: TGTGCCAGCAGTGATTGGGCACTGTATAATTCACCCCTCCACTTT; cdr3_aa: CASSDWALYNSPLHF
d_call: TRBD1; v_call: TRBV27; j_call: TRBJ2-2; clone_size: .; cdr3_nt: TGTGCCACTCACCCAGGGACAGGGGGGGCGAACACCGGGGAGCTGTTTTTT; cdr3_aa: CATHPGTGGANTGELFF
d_call: .; v_call: TRBV27; j_call: TRBJ2-5; clone_size: once; cdr3_nt: TGTGCCAGCAGCCAACAGGGGAGGGAGACCCAGTACTTC; cdr3_aa: CASSQQGRETQYF
d_call: .; v_call: TRBV6-5; j_call: TRBJ1-1; clone_size: .; cdr3_nt: TGTGCCAGCAGTTACGGGGGCGCAACTGAAGCTTTCTTT; cdr3_aa: CASSYGGATEAFF
d_call: .; v_call: TRBV30; j_call: TRBJ1-5; clone_size: .; cdr3_nt: TGTGCCTGGAGTGTACTGGCTGGGGAACAGCCCCAGCATTTT; cdr3_aa: CAWSVLAGEQPQHF
d_call: .; v_call: TRBV6-6; j_call: TRBJ1-1; clone_size: once; cdr3_nt: TGTGCCAGCAGTACTAGGGAGGGAGCTTTCTTT; cdr3_aa: CASSTREGAFF
d_call: .; v_call: TRBV9; j_call: TRBJ1-2; clone_size: .; cdr3_nt: TGTGCCAGCAGCTCCACCCAGGGGCTGGGTGGCTACACCTTC; cdr3_aa: CASSSTQGLGGYTF
d_call: .; v_call: TRBV7-6; j_call: TRBJ2-2; clone_size: once; cdr3_nt: TGTGCCAGCAGCGGGGACGGAAAAAACACCGGGGAGCTGTTTTTT; cdr3_aa: CASSGDGKNTGELFF
d_call: .; v_call: TRBV12-1; j_call: TRBJ2-7; clone_size: .; cdr3_nt: TGTGCCAGCAGCGACACAGTTTACGAGCAGTACTTC; cdr3_aa: CASSDTVYEQYF
d_call: .; v_call: TRBV7-2; j_call: TRBJ2-1; clone_size: once; cdr3_nt: TGTGCCAGCAGCGGTCGGACGCGCGGGGATGAGCAGTTCTTC; cdr3_aa: CASSGRTRGDEQFF
d_call: .; v_call: TRBV6-5; j_call: TRBJ1-1; clone_size: .; cdr3_nt: TGTGCCAGCAGTTACTCCCAATCGGGGGAAGCTTTCTTT; cdr3_aa: CASSYSQSGEAFF
d_call: .; v_call: TRBV28; j_call: TRBJ1-4; clone_size: .; cdr3_nt: TGTGCCAGCAGTCACAGGGTAGCTAATGAAAAACTGTTTTTT; cdr3_aa: CASSHRVANEKLFF
d_call: TRBD1; v_call: TRBV30; j_call: TRBJ1-6; clone_size: .; cdr3_nt: TGTGCCTGGAGAGGTCCAGGGGGACAGAGTTCACCCCTCCACTTT; cdr3_aa: CAWRGPGGQSSPLHF
d_call: .; v_call: TRBV30; j_call: TRBJ1-1; clone_size: .; cdr3_nt: TGTGCCTGGAGTGTTCTTATGAACACTGAAGCTTTCTTT; cdr3_aa: CAWSVLMNTEAFF
d_call: .; v_call: TRBV28; j_call: TRBJ1-2; clone_size: once; cdr3_nt: TGTGCCAGCAGTTCCTGGGGGTATGGGGACTATGGCTACACCTTC; cdr3_aa: CASSSWGYGDYGYTF
d_call: .; v_call: TRBV18; j_call: TRBJ1-1; clone_size: .; cdr3_nt: TGTGCCAGCTCACCACAGGGGCTCACTGAAGCTTTCTTT; cdr3_aa: CASSPQGLTEAFF
d_call: TRBD1; v_call: TRBV29-1; j_call: TRBJ1-5; clone_size: once; cdr3_nt: TGCAGCGTTGATGGGGGACAGCCTAATCAGCCCCAGCATTTT; cdr3_aa: CSVDGGQPNQPQHF
d_call: .; v_call: TRBV28; j_call: TRBJ1-5; clone_size: once; cdr3_nt: TGTGCCAGCAGACAGGTGAATCAGCCCCAGCATTTT; cdr3_aa: CASRQVNQPQHF
d_call: .; v_call: TRBV27; j_call: TRBJ1-6; clone_size: .; cdr3_nt: TGTGCCAGCAGTTTGGCGGGCCCTTATAATTCACCCCTCCACTTT; cdr3_aa: CASSLAGPYNSPLHF
d_call: TRBD2; v_call: TRBV19; j_call: TRBJ2-1; clone_size: .; cdr3_nt: TGTGCCAGTAGTTTACGGACTAGCGGGGCCAATGAGCAGTTCTTC; cdr3_aa: CASSLRTSGANEQFF
d_call: .; v_call: TRBV7-2; j_call: TRBJ1-3; clone_size: .; cdr3_nt: TGTGCCAGCAGCTTAGCAGGGAGATCCGGAAACACCATATATTTT; cdr3_aa: CASSLAGRSGNTIYF
d_call: .; v_call: TRBV11-1; j_call: TRBJ2-4; clone_size: .; cdr3_nt: TGTGCCAGCAGCTCCGTGGGACCAGCGACAAACATTCAGTACTTC; cdr3_aa: CASSSVGPATNIQYF
d_call: .; v_call: TRBV20-1; j_call: TRBJ1-2; clone_size: .; cdr3_nt: TGCAGTGCCTACGGACAGTCCAGCTACACCTTC; cdr3_aa: CSAYGQSSYTF
d_call: TRBD1; v_call: TRBV7-3; j_call: TRBJ2-1; clone_size: .; cdr3_nt: TGTGCCAGCAGCCCACAAGGGGACAGCCATCGTGATGAGCAGTTCTTC; cdr3_aa: CASSPQGDSHRDEQFF
d_call: .; v_call: TRBV27; j_call: TRBJ2-7; clone_size: .; cdr3_nt: TGTGCCAGCAGTTACCCCTACGTGAAGGGGTCACGCAACGAGCAGTACTTC; cdr3_aa: CASSYPYVKGSRNEQYF
d_call: TRBD1; v_call: TRBV29-1; j_call: TRBJ2-1; clone_size: .; cdr3_nt: TGCAGCGGTGCGTCGCAGGGGGCATGGAATGAGCAGTTCTTC; cdr3_aa: CSGASQGAWNEQFF
d_call: .; v_call: TRBV5-6; j_call: TRBJ1-6; clone_size: .; cdr3_nt: TGTGCCAGCAGCTTGATCGACTCACCCCTCCACTTT; cdr3_aa: CASSLIDSPLHF
d_call: TRBD2; v_call: TRBV9; j_call: TRBJ2-7; clone_size: once; cdr3_nt: TGTGCCAGCAGCGTGGGACTAGCGGGAGGGCCTTTCCACGAGCAGTACTTC; cdr3_aa: CASSVGLAGGPFHEQYF
d_call: .; v_call: TRBV19; j_call: TRBJ1-5; clone_size: .; cdr3_nt: TGTGCCAGTAACAGTTTCCTCGGGGCTAATTTAGTTCAGCCCCAGCATTTT; cdr3_aa: CASNSFLGANLVQPQHF
d_call: TRBD2; v_call: TRBV2; j_call: TRBJ2-2; clone_size: .; cdr3_nt: TGTGCCAGCATTGGACTAGCGACCGGGGAGCTGTTTTTT; cdr3_aa: CASIGLATGELFF
d_call: .; v_call: TRBV7-9; j_call: TRBJ1-1; clone_size: .; cdr3_nt: TGTGCCAGCAGCTTAGCTGGGGGTCTGAACACTGAAGCTTTCTTT; cdr3_aa: CASSLAGGLNTEAFF
d_call: .; v_call: TRBV4-1; j_call: TRBJ2-5; clone_size: .; cdr3_nt: TGCGCCAGCAGCCAAGTAGAGCGTTCAGGGTCGGAGACCCAGTACTTC; cdr3_aa: CASSQVERSGSETQYF
d_call: TRBD1; v_call: TRBV3-1/TRBV3-2; j_call: TRBJ2-7; clone_size: .; cdr3_nt: TGTGCCAGCAGCCAAGGGGACAGAGGATCCTACGAGCAGTACTTC; cdr3_aa: CASSQGDRGSYEQYF
d_call: TRBD1; v_call: TRBV27; j_call: TRBJ2-2; clone_size: .; cdr3_nt: TGTGCCAGCAGTCCCCGGGACAGGGCCTTGGGGGAGCTGTTTTTT; cdr3_aa: CASSPRDRALGELFF
d_call: TRBD1; v_call: TRBV27; j_call: TRBJ2-7; clone_size: once; cdr3_nt: TGTGCCAGTGACACGGACAGGGTAGGCGAGCAGTACTTC; cdr3_aa: CASDTDRVGEQYF
d_call: .; v_call: TRBV21-1; j_call: TRBJ2-1; clone_size: .; cdr3_nt: TGTGTTGAGGTAAGGGGGGGAGAGCTTCTCGATGAGCAGTTCTTC; cdr3_aa: CVEVRGGELLDEQFF
d_call: .; v_call: TRBV7-9; j_call: TRBJ2-7; clone_size: .; cdr3_nt: TGTGCCAGCAGCATCGGGACCGCCGGCGAGCAGTACTTC; cdr3_aa: CASSIGTAGEQYF
d_call: .; v_call: TRBV7-3; j_call: TRBJ2-3; clone_size: .; cdr3_nt: TGTGCCAGCAGCTCTGGACAGGGAGGGATCACAGATACGCAGTATTTT; cdr3_aa: CASSSGQGGITDTQYF
d_call: .; v_call: TRBV5-8; j_call: TRBJ1-2; clone_size: .; cdr3_nt: TGTGCCAGCAGCATTGGACGGGTTAAGTCTGGCTACACCTTC; cdr3_aa: CASSIGRVKSGYTF
d_call: .; v_call: TRBV4-1; j_call: TRBJ1-1; clone_size: .; cdr3_nt: TGCGCCAGCAGCCAAGATTTGAGGACTGAAGCTTTCTTT; cdr3_aa: CASSQDLRTEAFF
d_call: .; v_call: TRBV3-1/TRBV3-2; j_call: TRBJ1-2; clone_size: once; cdr3_nt: TGTGCCAGCAGCCAAGATACCTCTCACTATGGCTACACCTTC; cdr3_aa: CASSQDTSHYGYTF
d_call: .; v_call: TRBV28; j_call: TRBJ1-2; clone_size: .; cdr3_nt: TGTGCCAGCACCTCCGGCAGAGGGAGTCATGGCTACACCTTC; cdr3_aa: CASTSGRGSHGYTF
d_call: TRBD1; v_call: TRBV4-1; j_call: TRBJ2-2; clone_size: .; cdr3_nt: TGCGCCAGCAGCCCACGGACAGGGGATATCGGGGAGCTGTTTTTT; cdr3_aa: CASSPRTGDIGELFF
d_call: TRBD1; v_call: TRBV5-1; j_call: TRBJ1-2; clone_size: .; cdr3_nt: TGCGCCAGCAGCCGGACAGGCAGGGAGAGTGGCTACACCTTC; cdr3_aa: CASSRTGRESGYTF
d_call: TRBD1; v_call: TRBV20-1; j_call: TRBJ1-1; clone_size: .; cdr3_nt: TGCAGTGCTACCGGACAGGGTGAAGCTTTCTTT; cdr3_aa: CSATGQGEAFF
d_call: .; v_call: TRBV15; j_call: TRBJ2-7; clone_size: .; cdr3_nt: TGTGCCACCAGCAGAGATCCCCAGGGCTCGTACGAGCAGTACTTC; cdr3_aa: CATSRDPQGSYEQYF
d_call: .; v_call: TRBV9; j_call: TRBJ2-2; clone_size: .; cdr3_nt: TGTGCCAGCAGCGTAGGGGTCAGAGATCCGGGAAGGACCGGGGAGCTGTTTTTT; cdr3_aa: CASSVGVRDPGRTGELFF
d_call: TRBD1; v_call: TRBV18; j_call: TRBJ2-1; clone_size: .; cdr3_nt: TGTGCCAGCTCACCCTCGACCGGGACAGGGGGACATGAGCAGTTCTTC; cdr3_aa: CASSPSTGTGGHEQFF
d_call: TRBD1; v_call: TRBV2; j_call: TRBJ1-2; clone_size: .; cdr3_nt: TGTGCCAGCAGCCAACAGGGGCCCGGAGGCTACACCTTC; cdr3_aa: CASSQQGPGGYTF
d_call: TRBD1; v_call: TRBV9; j_call: TRBJ1-2; clone_size: .; cdr3_nt: TGTGCCAGCAGCGTAGGACAGGGTGGCTATGGCTACACCTTC; cdr3_aa: CASSVGQGGYGYTF